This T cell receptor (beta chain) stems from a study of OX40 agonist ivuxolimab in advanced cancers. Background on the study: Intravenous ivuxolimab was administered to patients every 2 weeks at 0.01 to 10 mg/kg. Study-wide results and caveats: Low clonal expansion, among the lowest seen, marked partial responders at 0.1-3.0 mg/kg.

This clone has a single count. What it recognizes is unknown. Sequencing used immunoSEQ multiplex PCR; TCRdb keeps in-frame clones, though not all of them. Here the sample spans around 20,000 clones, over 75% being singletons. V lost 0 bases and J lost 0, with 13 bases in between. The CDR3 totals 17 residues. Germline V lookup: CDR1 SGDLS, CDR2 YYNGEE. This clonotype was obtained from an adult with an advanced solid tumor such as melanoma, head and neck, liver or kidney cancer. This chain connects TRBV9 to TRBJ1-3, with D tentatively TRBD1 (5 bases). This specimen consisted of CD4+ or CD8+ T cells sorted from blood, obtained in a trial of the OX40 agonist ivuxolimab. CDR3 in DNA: TGTGCCAGCAGCGTAGCGGCAGGGACGAACTCTGGAAACACCATATATTTT. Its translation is CASSVAAGTNSGNTIYF.